This T cell receptor beta chain was sequenced in a study of early T cells in non-severe SARS-CoV-2 infection (dated by TCRdb to the early 2020s). Some background on the complete study: TCR sequencing used bulk RNA from unsorted whole blood, so alpha and beta chains could not be paired.

This clonotype was detected many times. Its antigen is not yet known. Per-nucleotide qualities are absent, and no much larger clonotype sits a single base away. After removal of 5 bases from V and 4 bases from J, the junction retains 13 bases not matched to a gene. The CDR3 sequence holds 16 residues, the cysteine and phenylalanine included. Kept here is only the CDR3 DNA, which spans 48 bases and is read in frame from base 1. CDR1 and CDR2, looked up from the germline V gene, are MNHNS and SASEGT. Library preparation employed 5' RACE. The sample was run on a NextSeq 500. In the TCR library protocol, unique molecular identifiers were attached to individual cDNA molecules to correct for PCR bias and sequencing error. Both TCR alpha and beta chains were sequenced, and tight co-correlation was observed between alpha and beta sequence abundances in each sample. From the authors' description of their analysis: Decombinator V4 was used to annotate the V gene, J gene and CDR3 of the TCR sequences. Expanded TCRs were defined as changing significantly between any two time points under a Poisson model with p below 0.0001. Abundances of TCRs were expressed as counts per million after normalisation to the total number of TCRs sequenced in each sample. TRAV1-2 paired with TRAJ12, TRAJ20 or TRAJ33 defined MAIT TCRs, while TRAV10 paired with TRAJ18 defined iNKT TCRs. VDJdb, accessed 1 November 2021, was searched for CMV, EBV and SARS-CoV-2 annotated TCRs, excluding TCRs annotated for multiple antigens. Using fastp trimming at Q25 and MiXCR clonotype assembly, TCRdb reanalyzed the public sequencing data and kept in-frame beta chains. Entries that share a CDR3 protein sequence are merged under the most common genes and DNA. TCRdb, rather than the study authors, made the V and J calls. A total of some 71,000 distinct CDR3 sequences appear in this sample, over 9.5% of them only once. The top ten hold less than 7% of the sample.

Results and caveats for the whole study, not just this receptor: VDJdb matching was skewed toward anti-spike CD8 responses and likely underestimated virus-specific expansions by missing private and CD4 specificities.

This was a case-control study nested in a cohort of healthcare workers in London, UK, who had nasopharyngeal swab PCR tests and blood samples taken every week. Healthcare workers were recruited between 23 and 31 March 2020, during the week of the UK lockdown, and were followed weekly for up to roughly 16 weeks. Sequenced input: whole blood. This clonotype originated in an adult who was a healthcare worker with PCR-confirmed SARS-CoV-2 infection or an uninfected control (not recorded which). The chain employs TRBV6-1 and TRBJ2-5; 7 middle bases align to TRBD2. The DNA reads TGTGCCAGCAGTCCCACCCCAGCGGGGTCGGGAGAGACCCAGTACTTC. Translated, it gives CASSPTPAGSGETQYF.